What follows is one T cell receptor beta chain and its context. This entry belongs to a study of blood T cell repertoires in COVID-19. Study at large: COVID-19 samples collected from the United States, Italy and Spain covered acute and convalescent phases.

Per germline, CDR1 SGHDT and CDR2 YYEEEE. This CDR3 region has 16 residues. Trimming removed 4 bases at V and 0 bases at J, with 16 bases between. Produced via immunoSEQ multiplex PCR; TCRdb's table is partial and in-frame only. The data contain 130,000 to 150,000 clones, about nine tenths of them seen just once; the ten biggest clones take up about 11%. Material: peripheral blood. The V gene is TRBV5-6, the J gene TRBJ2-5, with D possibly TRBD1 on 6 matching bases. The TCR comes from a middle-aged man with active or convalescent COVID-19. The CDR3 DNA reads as TGTGCCAGCAGCCACCTGGACAGCATGTACCAAGAGACCCAGTACTTC. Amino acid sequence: CASSHLDSMYQETQYF. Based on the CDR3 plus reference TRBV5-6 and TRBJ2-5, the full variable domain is DAGVTQSPTHLIKTRGQQVTLRCSPKSGHDTVSWYQQALGQGPQFIFQYYEEEERQRGNFPDRFSGHQFPNYSSELNVNALLLGDSALYLCASSHLDSMYQETQYFGPGTRLLVL.